This T cell receptor (beta chain) was recorded in a study of Graves' ophthalmopathy and Graves' hyperthyroidism. Looked up from germline, CDR1 is LNHNV and CDR2 is YYDKDF (reference sequence). Trimming took 0 bases from V and 8 from J, leaving 19 bases between them. There are 16 residues in the CDR3. Many counts were recorded for this clonotype. Its antigen is unidentified. Clinical symptoms, serum thyroxine, TRAb, thyroid ultrasound and orbital computed tomography determined diagnosis. Findings and limits, study-wide: The authors also found most expanded thyroid clonotypes above 0.001 frequency in blood.

Amplification of the TCR beta CDR3 regions used RNA transcripts (as template). The authors performed first-round RT-PCR with HTBI primers and then a second-round multiplex PCR. TCRdb passed the multiplex PCR reads through MiXCR, listing each CDR3 protein once. The table lists some 350,000 distinct CDR3 sequences, about 18% of them singletons, with roughly 2.3% in the top ten. The receptor comes from an adult woman with stable Graves' hyperthyroidism. The chain joins TRBV15 to TRBJ1-2; D may be TRBD1 (5 bases). The specimen sequenced was peripheral blood. The CDR3 sequence: CATSRDPRAGRKGYTF. CDR3 coding DNA: TGTGCCACCAGCAGAGATCCCCGGGCAGGGAGGAAAGGCTACACCTTC.